One sample yielded the 14 T cell receptor beta chains listed below, sequenced in a study of cytomegalovirus exposure and HLA in healthy donors. Vbeta (60) and Jbeta (13) primers were used in the PCR. The protocol was immunoSEQ multiplex PCR, while the TCRdb copy is restricted to in-frame clones and leaves out a portion. This sample has roughly 100,000 clones; roughly 86% occur once, and the top ten carry around 10%. Sequencing was performed on PBMCs. The receptor source for this set is a human donor in good health.

CDR3 in DNA: TGCGCCAGCAGCCTAGGGACAGGGTATTCCTACGAGCAGTACTTC. Translated: CASSLGTGYSYEQYF. The rearrangement links TRBV5-1 to TRBJ2-7, with 9 bases lining up with TRBD1. The CDR3 has 15 residues. J was trimmed by 1 base and V by 4 bases; bases with no gene match: 6. In germline, CDR1 is SGHRS, CDR2 YFSETQ.

There are a few counts of this clone. The rearrangement links TRBV9 to TRBJ2-2; 9 bases map to TRBD1. J lost 4 bases, V lost 4 bases, and 8 bases had no gene match. The CDR3 length is 16 residues. Germline V lookup: CDR1 SGDLS, CDR2 YYNGEE. CDR3 DNA: TGTGCCAGCAGCTCCACAGGGGGCGCAGGCACCGGGGAGCTGTTTTTT. Residues: CASSSTGGAGTGELFF.

In its sample, this clone was seen a few times. This sequence joins TRBV5-1 and TRBJ2-2; D is undetermined. V lost 3 bases and J lost 6, with 15 bases in between. Germline V gene data show CDR1 as SGHRS and CDR2 as YFSETQ. This CDR3 contains 15 residues. The CDR3 coding sequence is TGCGCCAGCAGCTCCACACCGGCGGTGTCCGGGGAGCTGTTTTTT. This sequence encodes CASSSTPAVSGELFF.

The rearrangement links TRBV29-1 to TRBJ2-2, with TRBD1 identical over 7 bases. Germline CDR1 and CDR2: SQVTM and ANQGSEA. V gave up 3 bases and J gave up 7 bases; unmatched junction bases: 11. The CDR3 totals 15 residues. Here the CDR3 DNA reads TGCAGCGTTGAGAATTCCGGCCAGGGGGTCGGGGAGCTGTTTTTT. Amino acids: CSVENSGQGVGELFF.

The rearrangement links TRBV19 to TRBJ1-5, with 8 bases aligning to TRBD1. The CDR3 runs to 14 residues. Germline loops: CDR1 LNHDA, CDR2 SQIVND (reference sequence). V trimming: 5 bases; J trimming: 6 bases; junction bases outside the gene matches: 6. The CDR3 DNA sequence: TGTGCCAGTAGTCCCACAGGGGGTCCTCAGCCCCAGCATTTT. Its translation is CASSPTGGPQPQHF. Full variable domain (outside the CDR3, taken from reference TRBV19 and TRBJ1-5): DGGITQSPKYLFRKEGQNVTLSCEQNLNHDAMYWYRQDPGQGLRLIYYSQIVNDFQKGDIAEGYSVSREKKESFPLTVTSAQKNPTAFYLCASSPTGGPQPQHFGDGTRLSIL.

V usage is TRBV5-1 and J usage is TRBJ2-1, with D possibly matching TRBD1 (5 bases). Trimming left V 1 base short and J 7 bases short, with 12 bases between. Germline lookup yields CDR1 SGHRS and CDR2 YFSETQ. This CDR3 is built from 14 residues. The CDR3 loop is CASSLQAGLNEQFF. CDR3 nucleotide sequence: TGCGCCAGCAGCTTGCAGGCAGGGTTGAATGAGCAGTTCTTC. Using reference TRBV5-1 and TRBJ2-1 for the parts outside the CDR3, the full variable domain is KAGVTQTPRYLIKTRGQQVTLSCSPISGHRSVSWYQQTPGQGLQFLFEYFSETQRNKGNFPGRFSGRQFSNSRSEMNVSTLELGDSALYLCASSLQAGLNEQFFGPGTRLTVL.

The chain employs TRBV5-6 and TRBJ2-1, with 14 bases that match TRBD2. CDR1 and CDR2 (germline): SGHDT, YYEEEE. V shed 4 bases and J 10 bases; nucleotides not matched to a gene: 7. The CDR3 has 15 amino acids. CDR3 in DNA: TGTGCCAGCAGCGAGAGGACTAGCGGGGGGTTGGAGCAGTTCTTC. Translated: CASSERTSGGLEQFF.

The genes are TRBV29-1 and TRBJ1-3; possible D gene TRBD1, 5 bases. CDR3 length: 15 amino acids. CDR1 and CDR2 from the germline V gene are SQVTM and ANQGSEA. Trimming cost V 0 bases and J 8 bases, with 17 bases left between them. The CDR3 sequence is CSVEDRVAPGDTIYF. Written as DNA, the CDR3 is TGCAGCGTTGAAGATCGGGTTGCCCCGGGGGACACCATATATTTT.

This chain links TRBV7-8 with TRBJ1-5; tentatively, D is TRBD1 (6 bases). CDR1 is SGHVS, CDR2 FQNEAQ, per germline. Trimming removed 1 base at V and 6 bases at J, with 13 bases between. The CDR3 sequence is 15 residues long. The CDR3 sequence is CASSLVGGASQPQHF. For the CDR3, the DNA is TGTGCCAGCAGCTTAGTAGGGGGGGCGAGTCAGCCCCAGCATTTT.

V and J are TRBV7-9 and TRBJ1-1; tentative D call: TRBD1 (6 bases). Germline CDR1 and CDR2: SEHNR and FQNEAQ (reference sequence). The length of the CDR3 is 14 residues. Between the trimmed V and J ends, which lost 5 bases and 4 bases, there was a span of 14 bases. The CDR3 region has the DNA TGTGCCAGCAGCCCCCGACAGGCAAGCACTGAAGCTTTCTTT. This gives the protein CASSPRQASTEAFF.

The J gene is TRBJ1-1, the V gene TRBV7-3; TRBD1 aligns across 8 bases. This CDR3 spans 16 amino acids. The V segment lost 6 bases and the J segment 0 bases; nucleotides outside the gene matches: 9. Germline V CDR1 and CDR2: SGHTA, FQGTGA. The CDR3 spells CASSRGQGGLNTEAFF. The CDR3 DNA is TGTGCCAGCAGTAGAGGACAGGGCGGGTTGAACACTGAAGCTTTCTTT.

The chain carries TRBV27 and TRBJ1-5, with 8 nucleotides matching TRBD1. Per germline, CDR1 MNHEY and CDR2 SMNVEV (reference sequence). V was clipped by 8 bases and J by 6 bases; unmatched bases: 9. This CDR3 has 14 residues. CDR3 bases: TGTGCCAGCGGCGGACAGGGAGGCACTCAGCCCCAGCATTTT. Translated, it gives CASGGQGGTQPQHF.

This rearrangement joins TRBV6-5 to TRBJ2-3; 7 nucleotides line up with TRBD2. Germline V gives CDR1 MNHEY, CDR2 SVGAGI. The junction had 6 bases not matched to a gene; V was cut back by 0 bases and J by 3 bases. The CDR3 has 16 amino acids. The CDR3 region is CASSYSGGRYTDTQYF. In DNA, the CDR3 is TGTGCCAGCAGTTACTCGGGCGGGAGATATACAGATACGCAGTATTTT.

The chain recombines TRBV7-2 with TRBJ2-3; 8 bases map to TRBD2. Germline V gene sequence: CDR1 SGHTA, CDR2 FQGNSA. The V gene end was trimmed by 4 bases and the J gene end by 3 bases; junction bases not matched to a gene: 6. The CDR3 extends over 15 amino acids. CDR3 DNA sequence: TGTGCCAGCAGCTCAAGCGGGAGTGTTACAGATACGCAGTATTTT. Its protein is CASSSSGSVTDTQYF.